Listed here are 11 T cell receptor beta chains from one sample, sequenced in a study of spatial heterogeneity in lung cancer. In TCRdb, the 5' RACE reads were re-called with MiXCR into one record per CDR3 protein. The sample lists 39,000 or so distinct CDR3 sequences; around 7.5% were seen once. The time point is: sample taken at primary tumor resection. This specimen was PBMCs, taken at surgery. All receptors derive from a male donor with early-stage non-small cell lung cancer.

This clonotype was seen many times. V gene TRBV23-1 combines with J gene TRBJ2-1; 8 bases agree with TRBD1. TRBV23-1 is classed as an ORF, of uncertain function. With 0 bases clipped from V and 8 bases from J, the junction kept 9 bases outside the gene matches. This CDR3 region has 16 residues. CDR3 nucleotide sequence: TGCGCCAGCAGTCAATCGCCAGGGGGCAAATTCGATGAGCAGTTCTTC. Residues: CASSQSPGGKFDEQFF.

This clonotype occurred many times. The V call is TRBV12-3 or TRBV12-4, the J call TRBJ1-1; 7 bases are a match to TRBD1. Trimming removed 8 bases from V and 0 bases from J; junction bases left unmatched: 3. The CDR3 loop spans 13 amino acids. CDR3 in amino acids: CASGGQVNTEAFF. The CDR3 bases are TGTGCCAGCGGCGGACAGGTGAACACTGAAGCTTTCTTT.

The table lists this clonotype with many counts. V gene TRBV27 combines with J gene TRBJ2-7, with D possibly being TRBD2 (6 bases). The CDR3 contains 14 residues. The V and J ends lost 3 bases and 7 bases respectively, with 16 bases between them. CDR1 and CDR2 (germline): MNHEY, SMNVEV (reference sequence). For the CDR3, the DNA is TGTGCCAGCAGTTTCGGGCAGGGAGGAGGAGAGCAGTACTTC. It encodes CASSFGQGGGEQYF.

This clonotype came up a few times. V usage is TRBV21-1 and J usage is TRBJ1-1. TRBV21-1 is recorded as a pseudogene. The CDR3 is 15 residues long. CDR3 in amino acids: CASSHSVTMNTEAFF. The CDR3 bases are TGTGCCAGCAGCCACTCCGTGACGATGAACACTGAAGCTTTCTTT.

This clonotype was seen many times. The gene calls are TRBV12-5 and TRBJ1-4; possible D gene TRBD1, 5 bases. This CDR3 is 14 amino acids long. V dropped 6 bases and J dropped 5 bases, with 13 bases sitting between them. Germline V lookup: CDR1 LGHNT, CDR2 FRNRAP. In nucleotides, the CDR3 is TGTGCTAGTGGCCTGGGACTCTTAAATGAAAAACTGTTTTTT. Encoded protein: CASGLGLLNEKLFF.

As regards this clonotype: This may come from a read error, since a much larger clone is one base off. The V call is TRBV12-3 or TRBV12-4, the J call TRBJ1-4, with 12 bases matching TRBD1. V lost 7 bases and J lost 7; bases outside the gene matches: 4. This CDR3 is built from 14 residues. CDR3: CASTRDRGPEKLFF. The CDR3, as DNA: TGTGCCAGCACTAGGGACAGGGGGCCTGAAAAACTGTTTTTT.

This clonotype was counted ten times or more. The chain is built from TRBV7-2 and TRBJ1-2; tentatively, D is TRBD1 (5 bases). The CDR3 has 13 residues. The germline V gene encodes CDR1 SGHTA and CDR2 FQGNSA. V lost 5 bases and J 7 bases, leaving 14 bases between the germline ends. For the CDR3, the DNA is TGTGCCAGCAGCCCGGGGGGGGTTGCTGGCTACACCTTC. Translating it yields CASSPGGVAGYTF.

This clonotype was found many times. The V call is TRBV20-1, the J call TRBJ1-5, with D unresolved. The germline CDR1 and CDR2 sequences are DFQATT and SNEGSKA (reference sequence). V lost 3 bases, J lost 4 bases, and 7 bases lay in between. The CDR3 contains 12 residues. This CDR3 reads CSASQPNQPQHF. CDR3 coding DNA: TGCAGTGCTAGCCAGCCAAATCAGCCCCAGCATTTT.

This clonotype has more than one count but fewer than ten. CDR3: CASSRSTGDNNEQFF. In DNA form, the CDR3 reads TGTGCCAGCTCCCGTTCTACAGGGGACAACAATGAGCAGTTCTTC. The chain combines TRBV18 with TRBJ2-1; 7 bases are shared with TRBD1. Germline CDR1 and CDR2: KGHSH and LQKENI. The CDR3 extends over 15 amino acids. With V trimmed by 6 bases and J by 5 bases, 10 bases remained unmatched.

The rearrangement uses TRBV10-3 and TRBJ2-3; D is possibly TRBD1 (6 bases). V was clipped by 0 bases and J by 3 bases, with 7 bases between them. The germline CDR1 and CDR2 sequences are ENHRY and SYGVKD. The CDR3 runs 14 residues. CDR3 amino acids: CAISESTGTDTQYF. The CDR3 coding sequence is TGTGCCATCAGTGAGTCGACAGGAACAGATACGCAGTATTTT.

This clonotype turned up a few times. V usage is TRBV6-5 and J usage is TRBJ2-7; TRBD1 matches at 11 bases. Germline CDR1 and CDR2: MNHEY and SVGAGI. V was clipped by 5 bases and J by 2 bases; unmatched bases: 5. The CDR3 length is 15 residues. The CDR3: CASSPGTGGTYEQYF. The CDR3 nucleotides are TGTGCCAGCAGTCCAGGGACAGGGGGAACCTACGAGCAGTACTTC.